A single TCR beta chain is shown here with its context. The antigen it binds to is not known. No base-level quality is on record; no much larger clone is a single base apart. This sample is part of a study of blood T cell repertoires in COVID-19 (dated by TCRdb to between 2020 and 2021). Study-level background: Samples from collaborators originated in the United States, Italy and Spain and spanned both the acute and convalescent phases of COVID-19. The prospective study material was composed of cDNA or gDNA derived from T cells, B-cell-depleted T cells, or PBMCs. Subjects who had been exposed to COVID-19, were actively infected with it, or had recovered from it provided the deeply sampled blood TCRbeta repertoires that made up the dataset. A freely available public database, intended as a resource for researchers studying the immune response to SARS-CoV-2, is where the repertoires were released. The samples were drawn from the first 160 participants of the ongoing ImmuneRACE study and from over 950 subjects provided by 6 global collaborators. Nearly every sample came with metadata listing a de-identified subject ID, COVID-19 status, age in years and sex. Where available, HLA class I and class II types were taken from metadata supplied by the sample provider and were not determined by assay-based typing.

TCRbeta CDR3 regions were amplified from genomic DNA using the immunoSEQ Assay, a bias-controlled multiplex PCR. Per the original workflow: The number of nucleated cells in each sample was estimated by amplification of reference gene primers within the assay. To quantify the absolute abundance of each unique TCRbeta CDR3 rearrangement, sequence reads were collapsed and filtered. For each sample, productive Simpson clonality was calculated by taking the square root of Simpson's diversity index across productive rearrangements. The immuneACCESS repertoire file appears here via TCRdb, limited to in-frame rearrangements. These files lack a portion of the clones; in checked studies, under half of the deficit traces to unresolved V genes, and the cause of the others is not known. Clonal size and the V and J genes are those of that table, whereas D and trimming came from the DNA. Counted in this sample were about 320,000 clones; approximately 85% of them appeared once. The leading ten clones occupy 7.2% of the sample.

Paper-wide results and their limitations: The amount of clinical and demographic metadata varied by source and participant and was provided uncurated.

V is shortened by 3 bases, J by 2 bases, and the region joining them spans 13 bases. The CDR3 sequence holds 16 residues, the cysteine and phenylalanine included. Solely the CDR3 DNA is kept, with 48 bases framed from the first base. CDR1 and CDR2, looked up from the germline V gene, are ENHRY and SYGVKD. Each collaborating institution followed its own protocols to collect whole blood in K2EDTA tubes. Collaborator samples were shipped for TCRbeta analysis as frozen whole blood, isolated PBMCs, or DNA extracted from either sample type. The sequence was obtained from a human donor in a cohort sampled during active COVID-19. Sequenced input: peripheral blood. The sequence joins TRBV10-3 to TRBJ2-2, with the D gene not confidently named. The CDR3 region: CAISDPRSVNTGELFF. Here is the DNA: TGTGCCATCAGTGACCCGAGGAGTGTTAACACCGGGGAGCTGTTTTTT.